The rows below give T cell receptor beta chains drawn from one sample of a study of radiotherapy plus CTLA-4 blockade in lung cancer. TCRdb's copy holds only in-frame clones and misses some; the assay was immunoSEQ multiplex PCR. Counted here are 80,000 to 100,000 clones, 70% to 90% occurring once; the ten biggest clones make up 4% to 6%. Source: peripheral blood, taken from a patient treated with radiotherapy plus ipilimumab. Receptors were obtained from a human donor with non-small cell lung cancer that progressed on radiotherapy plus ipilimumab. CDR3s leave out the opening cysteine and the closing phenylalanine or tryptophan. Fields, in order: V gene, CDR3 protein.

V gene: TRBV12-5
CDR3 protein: ASGLVLRETQY

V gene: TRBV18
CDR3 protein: ASSVDSLSNQPQH

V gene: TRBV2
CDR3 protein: ASSPHQGLHYEQY

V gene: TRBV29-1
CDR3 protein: SGGDKGGETQY

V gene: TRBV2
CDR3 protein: ASSERLPGLATYNEQF

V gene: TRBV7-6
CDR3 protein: ASSPTGPTYNEQF

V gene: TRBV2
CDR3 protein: ASGWGLSNQPQH

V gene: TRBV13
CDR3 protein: ASSGPEWSSGANVLT

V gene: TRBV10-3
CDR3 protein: AISESETSGIGELF

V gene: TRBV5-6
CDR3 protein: ASSLGTIETQY

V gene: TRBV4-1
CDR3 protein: ASSQEGVREDYGYT

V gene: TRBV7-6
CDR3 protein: ASSAGQGTHGYT

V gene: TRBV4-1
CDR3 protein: ASSQVQGAGTEAF

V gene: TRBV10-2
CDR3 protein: ASSALLTGETEAF

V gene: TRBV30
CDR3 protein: AWSPTSKWDTQY

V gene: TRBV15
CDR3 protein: ATSTLNQPQH

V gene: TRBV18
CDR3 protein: ASSPLPGKNGELF

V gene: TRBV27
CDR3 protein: ASSLSFGTYEQY

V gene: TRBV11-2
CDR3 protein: ASSTGTGEAF

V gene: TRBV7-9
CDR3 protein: ASSPGTGFGEQY

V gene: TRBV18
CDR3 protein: ASSPSRDGEQF

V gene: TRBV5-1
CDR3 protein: ASSLVEAGRGSGNTIY

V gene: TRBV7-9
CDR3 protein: ASFSLGVGSYNEQF

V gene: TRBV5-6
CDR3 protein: ATNSRSPGNTIY

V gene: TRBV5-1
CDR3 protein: ASSSISNTEAF

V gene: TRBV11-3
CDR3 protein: ASSRADLNTEAF

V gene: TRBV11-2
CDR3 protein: ASSLVAGAHTDTQY

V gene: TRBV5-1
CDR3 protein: ASSLSGTGVADTQY

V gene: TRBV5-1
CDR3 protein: ASSLGDRALGYT

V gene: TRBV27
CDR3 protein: ASTRGIEQF

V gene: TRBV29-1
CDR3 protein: TADRGAEAF

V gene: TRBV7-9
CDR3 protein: ASIQAASYNEQF

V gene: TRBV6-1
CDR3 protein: ASSEAPLADEQF

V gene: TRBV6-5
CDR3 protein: ASRQGVGQPQH

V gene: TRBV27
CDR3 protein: ASSFSGTGGFGT

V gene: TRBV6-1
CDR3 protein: ASSEDGRTGDTQY

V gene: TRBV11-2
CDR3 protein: ASSHIRPGTGRHEQF

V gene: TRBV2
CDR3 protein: ASSEERAAYNEQF

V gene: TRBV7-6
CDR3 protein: ASSLESAPNEQF

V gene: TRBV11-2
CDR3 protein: ASSLEGGRVNEQF

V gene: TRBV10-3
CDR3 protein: ANQGNTDTQY